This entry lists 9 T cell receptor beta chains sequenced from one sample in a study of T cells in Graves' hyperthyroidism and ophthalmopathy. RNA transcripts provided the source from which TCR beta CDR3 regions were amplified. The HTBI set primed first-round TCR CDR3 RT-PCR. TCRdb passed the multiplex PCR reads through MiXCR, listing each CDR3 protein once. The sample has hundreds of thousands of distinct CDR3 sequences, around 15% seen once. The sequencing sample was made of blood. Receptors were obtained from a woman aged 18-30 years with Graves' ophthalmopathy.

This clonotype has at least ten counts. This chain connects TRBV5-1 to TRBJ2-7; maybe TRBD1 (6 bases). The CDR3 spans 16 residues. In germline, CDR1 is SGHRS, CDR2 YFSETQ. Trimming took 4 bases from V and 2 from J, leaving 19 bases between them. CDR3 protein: CASSQAIDRQPYEQYF. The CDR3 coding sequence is TGCGCCAGCAGCCAAGCAATCGACAGGCAACCCTACGAGCAGTACTTC.

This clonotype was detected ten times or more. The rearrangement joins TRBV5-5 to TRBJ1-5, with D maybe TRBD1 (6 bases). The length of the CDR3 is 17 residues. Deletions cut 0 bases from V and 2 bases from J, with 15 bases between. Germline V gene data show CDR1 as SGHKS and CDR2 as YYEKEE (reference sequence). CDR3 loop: CASSLGRGEGGNQPQHF. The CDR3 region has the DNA TGTGCCAGCAGCTTGGGTAGGGGGGAAGGCGGCAATCAGCCCCAGCATTTT.

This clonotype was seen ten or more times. The CDR3 here is CASSEPASGGTTYNEQFF. CDR3 DNA sequence: TGTGCCAGCAGTGAACCCGCTAGCGGGGGGACGACCTACAATGAGCAGTTCTTC. The chain is built from TRBV25-1 and TRBJ2-1; 11 nucleotides line up with TRBD2. V shed 2 bases and J 2 bases; nucleotides not matched to a gene: 8. Germline CDR1 and CDR2: MGHDK and SYGVNS. This CDR3 is built from 18 residues.

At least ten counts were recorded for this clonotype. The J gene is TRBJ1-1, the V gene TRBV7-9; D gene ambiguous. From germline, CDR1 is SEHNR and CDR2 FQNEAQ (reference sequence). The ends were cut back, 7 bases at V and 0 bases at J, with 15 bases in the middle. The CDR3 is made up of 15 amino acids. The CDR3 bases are TGTGCCAGCACCCTGAGCGGGGATTTGAACACTGAAGCTTTCTTT. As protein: CASTLSGDLNTEAFF.

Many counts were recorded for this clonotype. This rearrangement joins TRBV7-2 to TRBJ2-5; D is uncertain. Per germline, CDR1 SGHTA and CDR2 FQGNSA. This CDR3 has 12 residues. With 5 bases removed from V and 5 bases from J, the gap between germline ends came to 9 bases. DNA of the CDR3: TGTGCCAGCAGCGCATTTAGTGAGACCCAGTACTTC. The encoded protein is CASSAFSETQYF.

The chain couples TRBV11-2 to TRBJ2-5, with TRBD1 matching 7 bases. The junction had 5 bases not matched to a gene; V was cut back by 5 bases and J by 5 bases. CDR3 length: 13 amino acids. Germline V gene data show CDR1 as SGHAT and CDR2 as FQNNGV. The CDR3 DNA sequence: TGTGCCAGCAGCCCAGGGGGAGATGAGACCCAGTACTTC. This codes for CASSPGGDETQYF.

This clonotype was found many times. The CDR3 region has the DNA TGCAGCGTACTATTGACAGGGGCCGGCTACGAGCAGTACTTC. Encoded protein: CSVLLTGAGYEQYF. V gene TRBV29-1 combines with J gene TRBJ2-7, with TRBD1 identical over 8 bases. This CDR3 spans 14 amino acids. Unmatched junction bases numbered 10, after V lost 6 bases and J lost 3 bases. The germline V gene has CDR1 SQVTM and CDR2 ANQGSEA.

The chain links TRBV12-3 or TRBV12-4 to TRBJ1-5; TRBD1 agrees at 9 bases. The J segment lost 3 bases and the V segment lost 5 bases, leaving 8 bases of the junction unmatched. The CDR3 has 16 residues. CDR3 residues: CASSPGTGSYNQPQHF. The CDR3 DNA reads TGTGCCAGCAGTCCGGGGACAGGGAGTTACAATCAGCCCCAGCATTTT.

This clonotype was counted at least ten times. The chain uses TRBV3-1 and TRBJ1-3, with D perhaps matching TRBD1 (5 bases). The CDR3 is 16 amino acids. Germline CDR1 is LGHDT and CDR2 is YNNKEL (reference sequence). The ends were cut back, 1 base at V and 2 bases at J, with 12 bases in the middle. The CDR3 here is CASSQAPRATGNTIYF. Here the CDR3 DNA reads TGTGCCAGCAGCCAAGCCCCCAGGGCCACTGGAAACACCATATATTTT.